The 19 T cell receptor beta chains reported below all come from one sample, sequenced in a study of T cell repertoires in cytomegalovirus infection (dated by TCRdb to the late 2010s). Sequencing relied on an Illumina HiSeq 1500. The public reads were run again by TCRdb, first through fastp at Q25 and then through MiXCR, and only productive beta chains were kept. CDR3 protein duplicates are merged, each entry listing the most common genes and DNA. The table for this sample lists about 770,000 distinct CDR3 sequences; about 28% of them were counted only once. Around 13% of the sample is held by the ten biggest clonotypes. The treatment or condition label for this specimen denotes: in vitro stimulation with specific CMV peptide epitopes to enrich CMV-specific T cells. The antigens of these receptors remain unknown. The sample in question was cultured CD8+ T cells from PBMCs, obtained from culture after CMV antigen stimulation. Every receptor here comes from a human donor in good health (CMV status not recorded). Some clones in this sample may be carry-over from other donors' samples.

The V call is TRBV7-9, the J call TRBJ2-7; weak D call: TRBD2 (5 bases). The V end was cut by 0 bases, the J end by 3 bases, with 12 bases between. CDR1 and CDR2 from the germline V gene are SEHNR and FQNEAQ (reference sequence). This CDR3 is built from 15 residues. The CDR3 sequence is CASSLAREGLYEQYF. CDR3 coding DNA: TGTGCCAGCAGCTTAGCCCGGGAAGGGCTCTACGAGCAGTACTTC.

Written as DNA, the CDR3 is TGTGCCAGCAGCTTAGGTACGGGACTAGCTTCCTACAATGAGCAGTTCTTC. Translated: CASSLGTGLASYNEQFF. The chain carries TRBV7-2 and TRBJ2-1; 9 nucleotides line up with TRBD2. In germline, CDR1 is SGHTA, CDR2 FQGNSA. CDR3 length: 17 residues. With 1 base clipped from V and 1 base from J, the junction kept 5 bases outside the gene matches.

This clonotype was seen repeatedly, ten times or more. CDR3 in amino acids: CASSATSGGPTGELFF. Here the CDR3 DNA reads TGTGCCAGCAGCGCGACTAGCGGGGGACCGACCGGGGAGCTGTTTTTT. V is TRBV7-9 and J is TRBJ2-2, with 12 bases matching TRBD2. The CDR3 extends over 16 amino acids. The V gene end was trimmed by 5 bases and the J gene end by 5 bases; junction bases not matched to a gene: 6. The germline V gene encodes CDR1 SEHNR and CDR2 FQNEAQ (reference sequence).

CDR3: CASSYSNGGGNEKLFF. In DNA form, the CDR3 reads TGTGCCAGCAGTTACTCGAATGGTGGGGGCAATGAAAAACTGTTTTTT. The gene calls are TRBV6-8 and TRBJ1-4, with a tentative D call TRBD1 (6 bases). The CDR3 has 16 amino acids. V lost 0 bases, J lost 5 bases, and 13 bases lay in between. Germline V gives CDR1 MNHGY, CDR2 SAAAGT.

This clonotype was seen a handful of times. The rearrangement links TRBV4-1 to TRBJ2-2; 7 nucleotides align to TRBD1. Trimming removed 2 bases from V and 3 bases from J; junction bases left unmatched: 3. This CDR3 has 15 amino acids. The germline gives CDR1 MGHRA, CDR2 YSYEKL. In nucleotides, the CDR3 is TGCGCCAGCAGCCAAACGACAGGGTACACCGGGGAGCTGTTTTTT. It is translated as CASSQTTGYTGELFF.

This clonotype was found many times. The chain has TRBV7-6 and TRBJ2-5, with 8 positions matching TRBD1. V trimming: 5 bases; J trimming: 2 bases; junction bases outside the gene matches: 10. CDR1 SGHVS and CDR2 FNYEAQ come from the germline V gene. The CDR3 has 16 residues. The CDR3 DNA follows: TGTGCCAGCAGCCGTACCTGGACAGGGAATCAAGAGACCCAGTACTTC. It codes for CASSRTWTGNQETQYF.

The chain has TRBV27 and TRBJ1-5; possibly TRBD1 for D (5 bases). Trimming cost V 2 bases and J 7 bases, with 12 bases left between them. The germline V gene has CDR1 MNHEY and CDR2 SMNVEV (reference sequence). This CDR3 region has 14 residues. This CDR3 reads CASSLTGHRQPQHF. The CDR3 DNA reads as TGTGCCAGCAGTTTAACAGGCCACAGGCAGCCCCAGCATTTT.

CDR3 loop: CASTRTLEGYGYTF. The CDR3 DNA reads as TGTGCCAGCACCCGGACCCTAGAGGGCTATGGCTACACCTTC. The J gene is TRBJ1-2, the V gene TRBV2; D is ambiguous. The V gene's germline CDR1 is SNHLY and CDR2 FYNNEI. Trimming pared 7 bases from V and 4 bases from J, leaving 16 bases between. There are 14 residues in the CDR3. The whole variable domain, remainder taken from reference TRBV2 and TRBJ1-2, is EPEVTQTPSHQVTQMGQEVILRCVPISNHLYFYWYRQILGQKVEFLVSFYNNEISEKSEIFDDQFSVERPDGSNFTLKIRSTKLEDSAMYFCASTRTLEGYGYTFGSGTRLTVV.

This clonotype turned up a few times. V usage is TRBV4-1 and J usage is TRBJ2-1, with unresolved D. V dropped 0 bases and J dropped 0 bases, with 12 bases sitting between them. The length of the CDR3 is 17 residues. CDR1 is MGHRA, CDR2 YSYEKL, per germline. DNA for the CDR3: TGCGCCAGCAGCCAAGATGGGGTGAGGAGCTCCTACAATGAGCAGTTCTTC. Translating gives CASSQDGVRSSYNEQFF.

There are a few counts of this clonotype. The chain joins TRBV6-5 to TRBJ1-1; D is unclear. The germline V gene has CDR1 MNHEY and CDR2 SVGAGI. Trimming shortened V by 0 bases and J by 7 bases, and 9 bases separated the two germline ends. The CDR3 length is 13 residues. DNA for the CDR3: TGTGCCAGCAGTTACTCGAACGGGAATGAAGCTTTCTTT. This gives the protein CASSYSNGNEAFF.

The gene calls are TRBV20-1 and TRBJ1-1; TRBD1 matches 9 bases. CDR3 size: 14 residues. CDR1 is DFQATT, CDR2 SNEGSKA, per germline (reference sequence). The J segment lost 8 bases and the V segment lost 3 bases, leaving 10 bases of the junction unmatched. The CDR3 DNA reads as TGCAGTGCTAGTGGTTTCGGGACAGGGATCGAAGCTTTCTTT. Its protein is CSASGFGTGIEAFF.

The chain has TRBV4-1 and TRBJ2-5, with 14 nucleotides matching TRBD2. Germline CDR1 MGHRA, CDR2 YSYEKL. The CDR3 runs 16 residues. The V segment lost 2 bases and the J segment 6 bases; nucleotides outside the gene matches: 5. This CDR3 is CASSQPGLAGEQTQYF. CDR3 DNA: TGCGCCAGCAGCCAACCGGGACTAGCGGGGGAACAGACCCAGTACTTC.

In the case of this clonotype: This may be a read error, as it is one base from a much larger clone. The CDR3 DNA sequence: TGTGCCAGCAGCCCCGGGACTAGCGGGGGCCATAGCACAGATACGCAGTATTTT. Translation: CASSPGTSGGHSTDTQYF. V is TRBV9 and J is TRBJ2-3, with 14 nucleotides matching TRBD2. Per the germline V gene, CDR1 is SGDLS and CDR2 is YYNGEE. V was pared by 4 bases and J by 0 bases, with 7 bases of the junction left unmatched. This CDR3 region has 18 residues.

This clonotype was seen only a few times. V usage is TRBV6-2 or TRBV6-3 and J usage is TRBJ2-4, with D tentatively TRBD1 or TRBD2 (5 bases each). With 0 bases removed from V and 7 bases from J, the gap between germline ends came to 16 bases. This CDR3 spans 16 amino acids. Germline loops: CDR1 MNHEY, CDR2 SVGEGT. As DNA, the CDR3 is TGTGCCAGCAGTTACTCGGGGCTGCCGCCGGGGAACATTCAGTACTTC. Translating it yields CASSYSGLPPGNIQYF.

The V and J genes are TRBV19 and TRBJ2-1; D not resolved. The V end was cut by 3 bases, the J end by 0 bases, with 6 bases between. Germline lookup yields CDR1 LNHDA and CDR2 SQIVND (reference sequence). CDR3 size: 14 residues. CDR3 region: CASSMASSYNEQFF. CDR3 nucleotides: TGTGCCAGTAGTATGGCTAGCTCCTACAATGAGCAGTTCTTC.

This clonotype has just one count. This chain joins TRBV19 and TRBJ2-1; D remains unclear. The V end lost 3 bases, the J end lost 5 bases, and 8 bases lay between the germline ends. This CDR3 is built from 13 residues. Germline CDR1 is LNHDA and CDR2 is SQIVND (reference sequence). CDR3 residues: CASSMYQNNEQFF. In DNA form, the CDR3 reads TGTGCCAGTAGTATGTATCAGAACAATGAGCAGTTCTTC.

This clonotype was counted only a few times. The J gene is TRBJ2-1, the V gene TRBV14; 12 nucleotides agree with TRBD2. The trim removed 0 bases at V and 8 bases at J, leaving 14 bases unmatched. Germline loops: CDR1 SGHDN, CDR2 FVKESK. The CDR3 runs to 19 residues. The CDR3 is CASSQDLRLAGEPNHEQFF. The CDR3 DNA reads TGTGCCAGCAGCCAAGATTTACGACTAGCGGGGGAACCGAACCATGAGCAGTTCTTC.

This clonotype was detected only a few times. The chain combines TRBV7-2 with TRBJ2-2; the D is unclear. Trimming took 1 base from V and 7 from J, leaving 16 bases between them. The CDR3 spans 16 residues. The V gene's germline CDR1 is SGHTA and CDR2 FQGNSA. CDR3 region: CASSLEVRIRVGELFF. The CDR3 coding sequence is TGTGCCAGCAGCTTAGAGGTCAGAATCCGGGTCGGGGAGCTGTTTTTT.

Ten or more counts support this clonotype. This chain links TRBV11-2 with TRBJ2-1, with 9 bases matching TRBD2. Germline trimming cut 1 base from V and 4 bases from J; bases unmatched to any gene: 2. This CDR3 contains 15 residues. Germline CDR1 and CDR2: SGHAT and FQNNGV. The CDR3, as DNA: TGTGCCAGCAGCTTAGCTAGCGGGGTGTACAATGAGCAGTTCTTC. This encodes CASSLASGVYNEQFF.